These 18 T cell receptor beta chains were sequenced from one sample in a study of monozygotic twins with inflammatory bowel disease (dated by TCRdb to about 2019). Libraries were prepared through 5' RACE. Sequencer: Illumina HiSeq 2500. After TCRdb reprocessed the reads, each CDR3 protein sequence was kept as one row, without DNA. The table of this sample itemizes fewer than 550,000 distinct CDR3 sequences. The ten largest account for around 2.4% of the sample. The sample taken for sequencing was blood. The receptors here all came from a human donor with ulcerative colitis or Crohn's disease, or a healthy co-twin of an affected twin (not recorded which).

CDR3 sequence: CASSLDPQGAGANVLTF. This chain links TRBV28 with TRBJ2-6; TCRdb's D call, TRBD1, is unchecked because there is no DNA. Germline V gives CDR1 MDHEN, CDR2 SYDVKM. This CDR3 contains 17 residues. Full variable domain (rest looked up from reference TRBV28 and TRBJ2-6): DVKVTQSSRYLVKRTGEKVFLECVQDMDHENMFWYRQDPGLGLRLIYFSYDVKMKEKGDIPEGYSVSREKKERFSLILESASTNQTSMYLCASSLDPQGAGANVLTFGAGSRLTVL.

The rearrangement joins TRBV7-9 to TRBJ1-5; TCRdb calls TRBD1, which cannot be checked without DNA. The CDR3 has 15 amino acids. The germline V gene encodes CDR1 SEHNR and CDR2 FQNEAQ (reference sequence). The chain's CDR3 is CASSRGAGGNQPQHF.

V usage is TRBV27 and J usage is TRBJ1-1; no DNA is available, so the TRBD1 call from TCRdb remains unchecked. Germline CDR1 MNHEY, CDR2 SMNVEV (reference sequence). The CDR3 runs 17 residues. The CDR3 is CASSLSRGGSGTAEAFF.

The chain is built from TRBV7-2 and TRBJ2-5; TCRdb's D call of TRBD2 is untestable without DNA. CDR1 and CDR2 from the germline V gene are SGHTA and FQGNSA. CDR3 length: 13 amino acids. CDR3 sequence: CASTMRGQETQYF.

V usage is TRBV21-1 and J usage is TRBJ1-1; lacking DNA, the TRBD1 call made by TCRdb goes unchecked. TRBV21-1 is reported as a pseudogene. The CDR3 totals 18 residues. CDR3 loop: CASSMIQGAEKKPWAAFF.

The chain recombines TRBV28 with TRBJ2-7. The CDR3 extends over 11 amino acids. Per the germline V gene, CDR1 is MDHEN and CDR2 is SYDVKM. CDR3 region: CASRRLYEQYF. Filled out from reference TRBV28 and TRBJ2-7, the complete variable domain reads DVKVTQSSRYLVKRTGEKVFLECVQDMDHENMFWYRQDPGLGLRLIYFSYDVKMKEKGDIPEGYSVSREKKERFSLILESASTNQTSMYLCASRRLYEQYFGPGTRLTVT.

This chain joins TRBV7-9 and TRBJ1-2. The CDR3 contains 12 residues. The germline V gene has CDR1 SEHNR and CDR2 FQNEAQ (reference sequence). This CDR3 reads CASSRRTYGYTF. Using reference TRBV7-9 and TRBJ1-2 for the parts outside the CDR3, the full variable domain is DTGVSQNPRHKITKRGQNVTFRCDPISEHNRLYWYRQTLGQGPEFLTYFQNEAQLEKSRLLSDRFSAERPKGSFSTLEIQRTEQGDSAMYLCASSRRTYGYTFGSGTRLTVV.

The rearrangement links TRBV7-8 to TRBJ1-5; the D call of TRBD1 rests on TCRdb alone, since no DNA is present to check it. There are 16 residues in the CDR3. Germline lookup yields CDR1 SGHVS and CDR2 FQNEAQ. The CDR3 loop reads CASSARGATGHQPQHF.

V is TRBV20-1 and J is TRBJ2-1; there is no DNA to check the TCRdb D call of TRBD2. This CDR3 has 16 amino acids. Germline CDR1 reads DFQATT; CDR2 reads SNEGSKA (reference sequence). CDR3: CSARDLDSGVYNEQFF.

The genes are TRBV29-1 and TRBJ2-3; TCRdb gives TRBD2 as the D gene, but with no DNA this cannot be confirmed. The CDR3 runs 14 residues. Germline V CDR1 and CDR2: SQVTM, ANQGSEA. CDR3 region: CSGGTTTSTDTQYF.

This sequence joins TRBV19 and TRBJ1-1. Per germline, CDR1 LNHDA and CDR2 SQIVND (reference sequence). The CDR3 covers 13 residues. The CDR3 sequence is CASSMSGRTEAFF.

V and J are TRBV3-1 and TRBJ2-7. The CDR3 has 15 residues. Per the germline V gene, CDR1 is LGHDT and CDR2 is YNNKEL (reference sequence). CDR3 residues: CASSQVKGTGSEQYF.

This sequence joins TRBV10-2 and TRBJ1-1. The V gene's germline CDR1 is WSHSY and CDR2 SAAADI. This CDR3 is 17 amino acids long. CDR3 residues: CASSDLSRLRGNTEAFF.

The V gene is TRBV10-3, the J gene TRBJ1-1. CDR1 and CDR2 from the germline V gene are ENHRY and SYGVKD. This CDR3 is built from 13 residues. CDR3 sequence reads: CAISEPQVGLAFF.

This chain uses TRBV9 with TRBJ2-5; TCRdb proposes TRBD1, but this gene call is untestable without DNA. The length of the CDR3 is 15 residues. Germline V gene data show CDR1 as SGDLS and CDR2 as YYNGEE. The CDR3 sequence: CASSVEGQGQETQYF.

V gene TRBV6-1 combines with J gene TRBJ2-1; the TRBD1 assignment by TCRdb is unverifiable without DNA. The CDR3 consists of 15 residues. Per the germline V gene, CDR1 is MNHNS and CDR2 is SASEGT. The CDR3 sequence is CASRKQGSSYNEQFF.

This chain links TRBV30 with TRBJ2-3; TCRdb reports TRBD2, a call that lacks DNA to check it against. From germline, CDR1 is GTSNPN and CDR2 SVGIG (reference sequence). CDR3 length: 16 amino acids. The CDR3 here is CAWSPEGTSGSSTQYF.

The chain has TRBV20-1 and TRBJ2-7; TCRdb indicates TRBD2, and absent DNA this call remains unverified. This CDR3 is built from 13 residues. The germline V gene encodes CDR1 DFQATT and CDR2 SNEGSKA (reference sequence). This chain's CDR3 is CSAKGAAPYEQYF.